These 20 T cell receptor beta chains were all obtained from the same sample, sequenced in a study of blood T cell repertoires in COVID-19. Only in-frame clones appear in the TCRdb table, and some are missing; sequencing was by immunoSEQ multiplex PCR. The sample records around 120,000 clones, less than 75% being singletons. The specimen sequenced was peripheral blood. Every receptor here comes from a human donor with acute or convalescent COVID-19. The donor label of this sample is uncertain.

Here the CDR3 reads CAWSVGDSSIGYTF. CDR3 bases: TGTGCCTGGAGTGTTGGGGACAGTAGTATTGGCTACACCTTC. This chain connects TRBV30 to TRBJ1-2, with TRBD1 matching 7 bases. Trimming took 0 bases from V and 7 from J; bases not matched to a gene: 8. The CDR3 totals 14 residues. CDR1 and CDR2 (germline): GTSNPN, SVGIG (reference sequence).

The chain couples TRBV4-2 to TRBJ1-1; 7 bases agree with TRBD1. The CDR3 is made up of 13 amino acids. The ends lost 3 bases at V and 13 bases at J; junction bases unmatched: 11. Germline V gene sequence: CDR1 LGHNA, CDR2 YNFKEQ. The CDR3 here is CASSQGRDRAVFF. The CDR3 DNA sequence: TGTGCCAGCAGCCAGGGTCGGGACAGAGCGGTTTTCTTT.

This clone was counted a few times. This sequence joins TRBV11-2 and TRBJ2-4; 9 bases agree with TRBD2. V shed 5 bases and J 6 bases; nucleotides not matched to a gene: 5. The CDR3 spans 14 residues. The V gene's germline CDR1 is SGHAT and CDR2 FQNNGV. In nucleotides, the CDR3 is TGTGCCAGCAGCCGGGCGGGGGGGATAAACATTCAGTACTTC. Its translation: CASSRAGGINIQYF.

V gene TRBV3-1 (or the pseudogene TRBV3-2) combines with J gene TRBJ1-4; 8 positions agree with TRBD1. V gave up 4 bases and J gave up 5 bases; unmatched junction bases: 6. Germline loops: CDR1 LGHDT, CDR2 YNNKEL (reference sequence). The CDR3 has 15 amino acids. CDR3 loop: CASSPGDRLNEKLFF. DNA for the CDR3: TGTGCCAGCAGCCCTGGGGACAGGTTAAATGAAAAACTGTTTTTT.

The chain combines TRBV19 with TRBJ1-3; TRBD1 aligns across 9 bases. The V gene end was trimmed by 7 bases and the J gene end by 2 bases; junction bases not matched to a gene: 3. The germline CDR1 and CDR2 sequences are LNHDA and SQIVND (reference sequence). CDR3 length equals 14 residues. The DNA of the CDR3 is TGTGCCAGTACGGGACAGGGTGCTGGAAACACCATATATTTT. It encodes CASTGQGAGNTIYF.

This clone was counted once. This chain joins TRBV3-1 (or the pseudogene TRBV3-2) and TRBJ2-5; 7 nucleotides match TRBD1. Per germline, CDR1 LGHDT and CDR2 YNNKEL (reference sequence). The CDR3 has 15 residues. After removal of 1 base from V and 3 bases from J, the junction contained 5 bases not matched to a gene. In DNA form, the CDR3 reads TGTGCCAGCAGCCAAGCCAAAGGGGGCAAAGAGACCCAGTACTTC. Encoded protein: CASSQAKGGKETQYF.

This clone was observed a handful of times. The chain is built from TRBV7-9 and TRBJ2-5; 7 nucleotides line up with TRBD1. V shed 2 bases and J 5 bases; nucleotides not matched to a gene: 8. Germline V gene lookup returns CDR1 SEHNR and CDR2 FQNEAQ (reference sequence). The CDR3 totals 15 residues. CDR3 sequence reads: CASSLRRGYNETQYF. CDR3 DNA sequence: TGTGCCAGCAGCTTACGCAGGGGGTACAATGAGACCCAGTACTTC.

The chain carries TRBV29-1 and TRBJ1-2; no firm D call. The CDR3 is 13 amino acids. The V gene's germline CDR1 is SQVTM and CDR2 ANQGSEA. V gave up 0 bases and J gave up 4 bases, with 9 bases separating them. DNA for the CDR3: TGCAGCGTTGAAGAGGAGATCCCCTATGGCTACACCTTC. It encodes CSVEEEIPYGYTF.

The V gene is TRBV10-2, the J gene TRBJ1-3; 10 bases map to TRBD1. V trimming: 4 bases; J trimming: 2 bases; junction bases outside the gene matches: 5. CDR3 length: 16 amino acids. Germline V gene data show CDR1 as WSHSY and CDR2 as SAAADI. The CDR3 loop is CASSAATGGPGNTIYF. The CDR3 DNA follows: TGCGCCAGCAGTGCGGCGACAGGGGGCCCTGGAAACACCATATATTTT.

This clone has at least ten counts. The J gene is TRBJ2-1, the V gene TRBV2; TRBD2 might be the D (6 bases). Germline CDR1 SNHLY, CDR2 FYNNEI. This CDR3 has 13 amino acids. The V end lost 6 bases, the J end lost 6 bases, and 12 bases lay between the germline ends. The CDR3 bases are TGTGCCAGCAGGGACTACCCTGCCAATGAGCAGTTCTTC. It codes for CASRDYPANEQFF. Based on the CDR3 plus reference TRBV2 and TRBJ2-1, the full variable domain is EPEVTQTPSHQVTQMGQEVILRCVPISNHLYFYWYRQILGQKVEFLVSFYNNEISEKSEIFDDQFSVERPDGSNFTLKIRSTKLEDSAMYFCASRDYPANEQFFGPGTRLTVL.

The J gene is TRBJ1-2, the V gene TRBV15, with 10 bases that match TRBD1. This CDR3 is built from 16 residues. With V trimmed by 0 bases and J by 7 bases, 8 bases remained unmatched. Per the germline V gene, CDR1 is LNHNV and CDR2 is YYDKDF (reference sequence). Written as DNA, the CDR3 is TGTGCCACCAGCAGAGATCGGGACAGGGGCTACTCTGGCTACACCTTC. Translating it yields CATSRDRDRGYSGYTF. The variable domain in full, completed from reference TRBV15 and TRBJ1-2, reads DAMVIQNPRYQVTQFGKPVTLSCSQTLNHNVMYWYQQKSSQAPKLLFHYYDKDFNNEADTPDNFQSRRPNTSFCFLDIRSPGLGDTAMYLCATSRDRDRGYSGYTFGSGTRLTVV.

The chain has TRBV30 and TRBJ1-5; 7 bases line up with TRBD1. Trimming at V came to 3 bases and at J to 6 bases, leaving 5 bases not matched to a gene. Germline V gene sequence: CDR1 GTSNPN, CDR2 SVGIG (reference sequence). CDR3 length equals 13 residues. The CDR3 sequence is CAWSRQGGQPQHF. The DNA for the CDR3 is TGTGCCTGGAGCCGACAGGGAGGTCAGCCCCAGCATTTT. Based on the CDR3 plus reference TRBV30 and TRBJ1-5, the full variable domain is SQTIHQWPATLVQPVGSPLSLECTVEGTSNPNLYWYRQAAGRGLQLLFYSVGIGQISSEVPQNLSASRPQDRQFILSSKKLLLSDSGFYLCAWSRQGGQPQHFGDGTRLSIL.

The CDR3: CASIKPSLESVGGTEAFF. The CDR3 DNA follows: TGTGCCAGCATCAAGCCCTCCCTGGAATCGGTGGGAGGGACTGAAGCTTTCTTT. V is TRBV7-9 and J is TRBJ1-1; no clear D gene. Germline V CDR1 and CDR2: SEHNR, FQNEAQ (reference sequence). This CDR3 region has 18 residues. Trimming removed 7 bases from V and 5 bases from J, with 29 bases in between.

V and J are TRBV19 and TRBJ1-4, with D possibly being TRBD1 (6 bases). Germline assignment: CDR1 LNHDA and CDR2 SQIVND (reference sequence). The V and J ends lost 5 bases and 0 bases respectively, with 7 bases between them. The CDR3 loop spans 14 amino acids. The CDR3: CASSWTATNEKLFF. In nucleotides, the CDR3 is TGTGCCAGTAGTTGGACAGCAACTAATGAAAAACTGTTTTTT. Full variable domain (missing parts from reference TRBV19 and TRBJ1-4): DGGITQSPKYLFRKEGQNVTLSCEQNLNHDAMYWYRQDPGQGLRLIYYSQIVNDFQKGDIAEGYSVSREKKESFPLTVTSAQKNPTAFYLCASSWTATNEKLFFGSGTQLSVL.

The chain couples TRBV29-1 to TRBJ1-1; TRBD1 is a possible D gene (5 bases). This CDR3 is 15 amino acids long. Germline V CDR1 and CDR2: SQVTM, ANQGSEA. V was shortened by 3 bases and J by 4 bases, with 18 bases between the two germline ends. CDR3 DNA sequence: TGCAGCGTTGAGGGGGGTAGGACGCGAACCACTGAAGCTTTCTTT. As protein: CSVEGGRTRTTEAFF.

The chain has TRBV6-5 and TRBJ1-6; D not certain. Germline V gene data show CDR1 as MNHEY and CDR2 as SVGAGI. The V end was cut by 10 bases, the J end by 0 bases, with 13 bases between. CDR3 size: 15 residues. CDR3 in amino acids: CAISVGSSYNSPLHF. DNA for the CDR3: TGTGCCATTTCAGTAGGGAGCTCCTATAATTCACCCCTCCACTTT.

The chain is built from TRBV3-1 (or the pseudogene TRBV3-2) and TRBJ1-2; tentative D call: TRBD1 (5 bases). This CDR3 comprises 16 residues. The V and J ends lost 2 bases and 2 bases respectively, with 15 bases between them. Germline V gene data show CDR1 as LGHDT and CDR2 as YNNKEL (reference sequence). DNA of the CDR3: TGTGCCAGCAGCCAAATGCGGAGACAGCTCAACTATGGCTACACCTTC. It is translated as CASSQMRRQLNYGYTF.

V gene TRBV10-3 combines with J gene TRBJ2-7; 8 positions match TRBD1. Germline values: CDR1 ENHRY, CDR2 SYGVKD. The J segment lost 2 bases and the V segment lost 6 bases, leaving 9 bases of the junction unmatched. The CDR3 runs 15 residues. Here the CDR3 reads CAIRYGQGAPYEQYF. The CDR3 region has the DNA TGTGCCATCAGGTACGGACAGGGAGCCCCCTACGAGCAGTACTTC.

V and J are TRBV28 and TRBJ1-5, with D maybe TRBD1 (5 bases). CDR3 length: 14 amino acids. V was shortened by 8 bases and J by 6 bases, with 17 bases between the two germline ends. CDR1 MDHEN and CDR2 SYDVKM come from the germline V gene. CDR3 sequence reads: CASGLAGGGQPQHF. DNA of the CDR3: TGTGCCAGCGGGTTAGCGGGGGGGGGTCAGCCCCAGCATTTT.

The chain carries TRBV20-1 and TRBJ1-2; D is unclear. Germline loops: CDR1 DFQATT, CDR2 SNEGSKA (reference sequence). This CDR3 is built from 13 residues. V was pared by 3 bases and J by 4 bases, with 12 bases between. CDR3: CSASTLGGYGYTF. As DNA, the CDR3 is TGCAGTGCTAGTACCTTAGGAGGCTATGGCTACACCTTC.